This TCR beta chain was retrieved from a study of cytomegalovirus exposure and HLA in healthy donors (dated by TCRdb to about 2017). Study-wide context: According to an earlier analysis of 450 to 650 of the donors, roughly 180 million T cells yielded 95 million to 140 million unique TCR beta sequences and about 280 Gb of sequence data. An early release covering roughly 580 HLA-typed donors comprised 250 to 350 gigabases of sequencing data and around 85 million unique TCR sequences. Of the approximately 400 genotyped donors, over 65% fell in the genetic ancestry cluster associated with self-reported Caucasian donors. The aim of the study was to test whether cataloging public T cell receptors could identify signatures of past pathogen exposure. Using immunosequencing, the study profiled T cell repertoires from 500 to 800 subjects and related those repertoires to cytomegalovirus serostatus. Besides the first cohort of hundreds of subjects, a separate validation cohort made up of around 120 different subjects was used. The study combined high-throughput TCR immunosequencing, statistical association of individual TCRs with disease status, and machine learning to predict cytomegalovirus infection status. To study patterns of TCR occurrence, a later analysis re-analyzed previously published TCR beta repertoires from around 700 donors and added high-resolution HLA genotyping. Rather than using new phenotypic data, the later analysis identified candidate immune exposures from TCR beta sequences and from how often those sequences occurred across donors. To decide whether each TCR beta V gene segment behaved as functional or pseudogenic, an earlier analysis of 587 of the donors relied on high-throughput TCR beta sequencing. Donor age, sex, ethnicity and CMV serostatus were compiled alongside the repertoire data. Genome-wide SNP genotypes for about 60% of the roughly 700 donors were used in a later genetic analysis, which treated that subset as a discovery cohort. All discovery cohort repertoires had been generated using a single sequencing platform. Both class I and class II loci were covered by HLA typing, at four-digit resolution. The number of typed donors differed by locus: roughly 620-640 for A, B, C, DRB1 and DQB1; about 520 for DQA1; 606 for DPA1; and 400 to 480 for DPB1. Several DR-DQ haplotypes were handled as single units for association and clustering because linkage in the cohort was strong. On average, over 200,000 unique TCR beta nucleotide sequences were sequenced per donor among 350 to 400 genotyped donors of the cohort, with 15% to 20% of those sequences being non-productive. On the study overall, not on this receptor specifically: Strong co-occurrence of HLA alleles, especially DR and DQ, made assigning TCR associations to individual alleles difficult. In an earlier analysis of approximately 590 of the donors, most TCR beta V segments were observed in productive rearrangements about 87% or about 30% of the time, broadly matching IMGT annotations. Most TCR sequences were observed very rarely across donors, whereas some public TCRs were present in many individuals. In a later genetic analysis, a missense DCLRE1C variant was associated with V-gene and J-gene trimming of TCR beta chains, and the association was replicated in an independent cohort. Cytomegalovirus status was reported to be diagnosed by the classifier with high specificity and sensitivity in both the original and validation cohorts. A cluster of highly shared sequence variants was judged likely to be a technical artifact of the sequencing pipeline. A further reported finding was that TCR beta sequences accurately predicted the HLA-A and HLA-B alleles for most subjects in the first cohort. In vitro tests confirmed that three of the cytomegalovirus-associated TCR beta chains recognize cytomegalovirus antigens. The cohort was sequenced for TCR beta chains only, and without alpha or paired-chain data the features that could be detected were limited. A total of about 150 TCR beta chains were listed by the study as associated with cytomegalovirus. The earlier analysis of some 540 of the donors excluded approximately 17 rarely observed V segments, including chromosome 9 orphons, because counts were too low. Correlated functional status among segregating V segments might be attributable to linkage disequilibrium, but an unknown experimental factor could not be ruled out. Several of the top co-occurrence clusters appeared to be linked to parvovirus B19, influenza, CMV and Epstein-Barr virus, according to a later analysis. The presence/absence analyses assumed that sequencing depth was roughly uniform across donors, and that assumption may not be true. Compared with the 666-donor mean, donors in an Asian-associated ancestry cluster had fewer N-insertions in productive TCRs, according to a later genetic analysis. It was suggested by the authors that the approach could potentially be generalized to other disease states and immunological phenotypes. HLA typing was unavailable for some donors at each locus, so association tests used only the typed subset. According to a later analysis, TCR association rates differed among HLA loci, with DRB1 alleles showing the most associated TCRs and HLA-C alleles showing the fewest. Compared with equally common non-associated chains, HLA-associated TCR beta chains in a later analysis were more clonally expanded and had lower generation probabilities. In a later analysis, some 17,000 TCR beta sequences were associated with specific HLA alleles at a false discovery rate of 0.05. The only immune exposure information available for the cohort was CMV serostatus. Some IMGT-functional V segments, including TRBV6-2 and TRBV6-3, could not be told apart with the 87-base-pair reads, so those segments were excluded. A later analysis found that most CMV-associated TCR beta chains appeared HLA-restricted, with HLA associations seemingly driven largely by CMV exposure.

Receptor libraries were prepared by the immunoSEQ multiplex PCR assay. For the multiplex PCR, a mixture combining 60 forward primers for TCR Vbeta segments and 13 reverse primers for TCR Jbeta segments was used. A multiplex PCR assay on genomic DNA amplified the CDR3 region of rearranged TCR beta genes. On the Illumina HiSeq System, the amplified TCR beta libraries were sequenced as 87-base-pair reads. Under the source paper's analysis protocol: A later analysis tallied tens of millions of unique TCR beta chains across the approximately 670 repertoires, and around 9.9 million of those chains were shared by two or more donors. A nearest-neighbor algorithm error-corrected the raw reads and collapsed the reads into unique sequences, merging closely related sequences to remove PCR and sequencing errors. Alignment of CDR3 sequences to IMGT reference sequences was used to assign V, D and J gene segments. For a sequence to be retained, a match of at least six nucleotides to both a V gene segment and a J gene segment was required. A rearrangement was called productive if the CDR3 had no stop codons and remained in frame with V and J, and every other rearrangement was called non-productive. Following IMGT convention, CDR3 was defined as the stretch from the second conserved V-encoded cysteine up to the conserved J-encoded phenylalanine. The earlier analysis of 500 to 600 of the donors excluded sequences that lacked an unambiguous match to a single V gene segment. An earlier analysis of 587 of the donors classified V segments as functional when productive rearrangements were above 56.7% and as segregating when the standard deviation between donors was above 5%. To diagnose cytomegalovirus status from the catalog of TCR beta chain sequences, a statistical classification framework was built. In a later analysis, V and J genes were assigned by comparing TCR nucleotide sequences against IMGT/GENE-DB human TR gene sequences. A later analysis assigned CDR3 sequences and most-parsimonious VDJ recombination scenarios with the TCRdist pipeline. In a later analysis, each TCR beta chain was defined by its CDR3 amino acid sequence together with its V-gene family, and reads lacking a unique V-gene family were excluded. As a way to deal with suspected cross-contamination and a sequencing artifact, a later analysis dropped roughly 620 nucleotide sequences that were highly shared and had low generation probability. For each public chain, a later analysis derived a clonal expansion index from normalized ranks of inferred template counts within each repertoire. A later analysis computed generation probabilities with a VDJ recombination model fitted to out-of-frame rearrangements, and checked the results against IGoR. A later analysis scored TCR-TCR, TCR-HLA and TCR-CMV co-occurrence with hypergeometric tests, applying a repertoire-size bias correction to TCR pairs. To estimate false discovery rates, a later analysis permuted the HLA or CMV assignments 20 times. In a later analysis, co-occurring TCRs were grouped with DBSCAN, and TCRdist sequence similarity was added when clustering was performed within HLA-allele-positive subsets. Repertoires with fewer than 30,000 or more than 120,000 public chains, plus five repertoires with anomalous nucleotide sharing, were excluded from co-occurrence clustering. In TCRdb, the immuneACCESS table is reduced to in-frame sequences with V and J assigned. These tables do not hold every clone; where another copy was compared, an unresolved V gene accounts for under half, and the others remain unexplained. V and J calls and clone size follow that table, whereas D and trimming were derived from the DNA. Per the sample table, the count is around 190,000 clones. The ten largest clonotypes hold over 0.75% of the sample.

In the case of this clone: Its antigen remains unidentified.

The cohort was made up of approximately 700 healthy bone marrow donors. At the time of sampling, every cohort member was nominally healthy, though immune exposures that went unrecorded were likely present. The donor tested CMV seropositive, placing the donor among the approximately 290 seropositive members of the cohort. A peripheral blood sample was collected from each donor, and TCR beta sequencing was performed on peripheral blood mononuclear cells. Genomic DNA extraction from the blood cell samples was performed with the Qiagen DNeasy Blood Extraction Kit. There are 14 amino acids in the CDR3, from cysteine to phenylalanine inclusive. This entry keeps only the CDR3 DNA: 42 bases, framed from base 1. Trimming accounts for 5 bases at V and 4 bases at J, while the number of junction bases matched to no gene is 4. The germline V gene yields MDHEN for CDR1 and SYDVKM for CDR2.

Sequencing was performed on PBMCs. Here the chain combines TRBV28 and TRBJ2-7, with 11 central nucleotides matching TRBD2. The TCR was taken from a woman in her 30s in good health and CMV-seropositive. The encoded CDR3 is CASSLAGGEYEQYF. The DNA is as follows: TGTGCCAGCAGTCTAGCGGGAGGAGAGTACGAGCAGTACTTC.